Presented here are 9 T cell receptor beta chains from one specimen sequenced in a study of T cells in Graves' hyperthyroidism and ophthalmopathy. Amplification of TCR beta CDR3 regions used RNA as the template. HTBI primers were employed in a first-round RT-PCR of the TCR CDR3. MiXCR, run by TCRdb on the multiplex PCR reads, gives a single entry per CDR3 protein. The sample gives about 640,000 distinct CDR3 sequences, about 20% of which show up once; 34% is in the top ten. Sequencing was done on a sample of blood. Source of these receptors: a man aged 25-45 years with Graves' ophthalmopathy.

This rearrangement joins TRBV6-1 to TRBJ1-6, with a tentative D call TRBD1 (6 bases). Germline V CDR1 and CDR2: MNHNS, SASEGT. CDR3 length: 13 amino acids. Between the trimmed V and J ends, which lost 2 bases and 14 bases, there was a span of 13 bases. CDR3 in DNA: TGTGCCAGCAGTGAAACCAGGGGAAGGACCCTCCACTTT. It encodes CASSETRGRTLHF.

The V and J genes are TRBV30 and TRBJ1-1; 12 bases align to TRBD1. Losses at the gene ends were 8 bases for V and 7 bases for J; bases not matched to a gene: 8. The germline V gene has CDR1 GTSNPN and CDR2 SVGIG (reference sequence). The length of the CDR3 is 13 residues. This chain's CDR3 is CARDRGQKSEAFF. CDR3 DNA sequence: TGTGCCAGGGACAGGGGGCAGAAAAGTGAAGCTTTCTTT.

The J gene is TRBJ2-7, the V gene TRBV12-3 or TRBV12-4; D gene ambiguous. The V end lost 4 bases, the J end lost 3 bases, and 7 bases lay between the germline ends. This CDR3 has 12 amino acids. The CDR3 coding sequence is TGTGCCAGCAGTTCTCCTTACTACGAGCAGTACTTC. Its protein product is CASSSPYYEQYF.

The CDR3 region is CSARTGGQASYEQYF. The CDR3 bases are TGCAGTGCTAGGACGGGGGGACAGGCATCCTACGAGCAGTACTTC. The gene calls are TRBV20-1 and TRBJ2-7, with D possibly matching TRBD1 (8 bases). V was cut by 3 bases and J by 1 base, with 16 bases left in between. Germline V lookup: CDR1 DFQATT, CDR2 SNEGSKA (reference sequence). This CDR3 is built from 15 residues.

CDR3: CASSQDGGTQEQYF. CDR3 bases: TGTGCCAGCAGCCAAGACGGTGGGACACAGGAGCAGTACTTC. The chain carries TRBV14 and TRBJ2-7; a possible D gene is TRBD1 (6 bases). This CDR3 region has 14 residues. V dropped 0 bases and J dropped 7 bases, with 13 bases sitting between them. The germline CDR1 and CDR2 sequences are SGHDN and FVKESK.

CDR3 sequence reads: CASSPGRLADPYEQYF. CDR3 DNA sequence: TGTGCCAGCTCACCAGGGAGACTAGCGGACCCCTACGAGCAGTACTTC. This sequence joins TRBV18 and TRBJ2-7, with TRBD2 matching 9 bases. CDR1 KGHSH and CDR2 LQKENI come from the germline V gene. J was trimmed by 2 bases and V by 2 bases; bases with no gene match: 7. The CDR3 has 16 residues.

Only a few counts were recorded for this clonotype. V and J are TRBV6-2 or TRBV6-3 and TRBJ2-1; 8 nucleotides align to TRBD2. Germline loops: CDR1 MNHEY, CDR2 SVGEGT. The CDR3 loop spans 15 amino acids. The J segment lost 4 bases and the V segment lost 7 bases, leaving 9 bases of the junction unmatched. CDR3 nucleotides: TGTGCCAGCACCCAAATAGCGGGATCGTACAATGAGCAGTTCTTC. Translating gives CASTQIAGSYNEQFF.

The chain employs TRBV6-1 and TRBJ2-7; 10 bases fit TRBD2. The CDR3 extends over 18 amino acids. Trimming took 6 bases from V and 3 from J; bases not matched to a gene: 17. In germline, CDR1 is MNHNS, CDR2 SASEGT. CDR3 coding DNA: TGTGCCAGCAGACATCCCGGGACTAGCGAGAGGGGGGTCTACGAGCAGTACTTC. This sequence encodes CASRHPGTSERGVYEQYF.

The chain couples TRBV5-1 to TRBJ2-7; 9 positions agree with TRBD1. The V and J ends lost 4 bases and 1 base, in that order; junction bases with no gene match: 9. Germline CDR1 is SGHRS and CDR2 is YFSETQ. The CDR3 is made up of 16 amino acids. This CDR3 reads CASSQSVGQGSYEQYF. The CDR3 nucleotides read TGCGCCAGCAGCCAGTCCGTGGGACAGGGTTCCTACGAGCAGTACTTC.